What follows are 27 T cell receptor beta chains derived from one specimen sequenced in a study of T cells in narcolepsy. Sequencing was performed with immunoSEQ multiplex PCR; in TCRdb, only in-frame clones are kept and a portion is missing. The sample yields roughly 40,000 clones, 70% to 90% seen once. The sample was CD45RA- memory CD4+ T cells from PBMCs. The receptors come from a human donor with narcolepsy.

This chain connects TRBV7-8 to TRBJ1-5; tentatively, D is TRBD1 (6 bases). Trimming pared 6 bases from V and 5 bases from J, leaving 8 bases between. The CDR3 loop spans 12 amino acids. Germline assignment: CDR1 SGHVS and CDR2 FQNEAQ. The CDR3 DNA reads as TGTGCCAGCAGAGAGGGGGATCAGCCCCAGCATTTT. This sequence encodes CASREGDQPQHF.

CDR3 sequence reads: CASSVALQGAAGELFF. The CDR3 nucleotides read TGTGCCAGCAGCGTAGCTCTGCAGGGGGCGGCCGGGGAGCTGTTTTTT. This chain joins TRBV9 and TRBJ2-2, with 8 positions matching TRBD1. V was pared by 0 bases and J by 6 bases, with 7 bases of the junction left unmatched. The CDR3 spans 16 residues. From germline, CDR1 is SGDLS and CDR2 YYNGEE.

The chain links TRBV5-6 to TRBJ2-7, with a tentative D call TRBD2 (5 bases). The CDR3 length is 14 residues. Germline V gene lookup returns CDR1 SGHDT and CDR2 YYEEEE. The V and J ends lost 0 bases and 4 bases respectively, with 11 bases between them. The CDR3 DNA reads as TGTGCCAGCAGCTTGGGTGGCAGGACTTACGAGCAGTACTTC. Translated, it gives CASSLGGRTYEQYF.

This clone has only one observation. This chain connects TRBV10-2 to TRBJ1-1; tentatively, D is TRBD1 (5 bases). The germline V gene encodes CDR1 WSHSY and CDR2 SAAADI. V was clipped by 9 bases and J by 3 bases, with 14 bases between them. The CDR3 extends over 13 amino acids. The CDR3 loop is CASRIKGYTEAFF. As DNA, the CDR3 is TGCGCCAGTCGAATAAAGGGGTACACTGAAGCTTTCTTT.

The chain joins TRBV5-4 to TRBJ2-7; 8 bases agree with TRBD1. Germline V lookup: CDR1 SGHNT, CDR2 YYREEE (reference sequence). J gave up 6 bases and V 2 bases, and 7 bases lay outside the gene matches. The CDR3 is 14 amino acids. CDR3: CASSFRDRGGEQYF. The CDR3, as DNA: TGTGCCAGCAGCTTCCGAGACAGGGGAGGCGAGCAGTACTTC.

The chain carries TRBV6-5 and TRBJ1-5; D is unclear. Between the trimmed V and J ends, which lost 6 bases and 1 base, there was a span of 13 bases. Germline assignment: CDR1 MNHEY and CDR2 SVGAGI. The CDR3 spans 15 residues. The CDR3 here is CASSLSRWSNQPQHF. In DNA, the CDR3 is TGTGCCAGCAGCCTAAGCAGGTGGAGCAATCAGCCCCAGCATTTT.

The genes are TRBV19 and TRBJ2-2; 8 positions agree with TRBD1. The CDR3 has 15 residues. The V gene's germline CDR1 is LNHDA and CDR2 SQIVND (reference sequence). V dropped 6 bases and J dropped 1; count of bases not matched to a gene: 4. CDR3 amino acids: CASRTQGGNTGELFF. CDR3 DNA: TGTGCCAGTAGGACACAGGGGGGGAACACCGGGGAGCTGTTTTTT.

This clone has only a few counts. The chain carries TRBV7-9 and TRBJ1-2, with D possibly TRBD1 on 6 matching bases. The length of the CDR3 is 15 residues. Germline V lookup: CDR1 SEHNR, CDR2 FQNEAQ (reference sequence). V lost 1 base to trimming and J lost 2 bases, with 11 bases between them. CDR3 DNA: TGTGCCAGCAGCTTAGATACAGGGAGGAACTATGGCTACACCTTC. Protein sequence: CASSLDTGRNYGYTF. The entire variable domain, with the rest obtained from reference TRBV7-9 and TRBJ1-2, is as follows: DTGVSQNPRHKITKRGQNVTFRCDPISEHNRLYWYRQTLGQGPEFLTYFQNEAQLEKSRLLSDRFSAERPKGSFSTLEIQRTEQGDSAMYLCASSLDTGRNYGYTFGSGTRLTVV.

The chain combines TRBV5-4 with TRBJ2-7; D gene uncertain. The V and J ends lost 0 bases and 5 bases respectively, with 12 bases between them. The V gene's germline CDR1 is SGHNT and CDR2 YYREEE (reference sequence). CDR3 length: 14 amino acids. The CDR3 DNA reads TGTGCCAGCAGCTTGGGGACGGTTAAAAACGAGCAGTACTTC. Amino acids: CASSLGTVKNEQYF. Full variable domain (outside the CDR3, taken from reference TRBV5-4 and TRBJ2-7): ETGVTQSPTHLIKTRGQQVTLRCSSQSGHNTVSWYQQALGQGPQFIFQYYREEENGRGNFPPRFSGLQFPNYSSELNVNALELDDSALYLCASSLGTVKNEQYFGPGTRLTVT.

V gene TRBV28 combines with J gene TRBJ2-3, with TRBD1 identical over 9 bases. The germline CDR1 and CDR2 sequences are MDHEN and SYDVKM. The CDR3 contains 15 residues. The V segment lost 6 bases and the J segment 0 bases; nucleotides outside the gene matches: 4. CDR3 sequence reads: CASSKQGASTDTQYF. The DNA for the CDR3 is TGTGCCAGCAGCAAACAGGGGGCAAGCACAGATACGCAGTATTTT. The full variable domain, with the rest looked up from reference TRBV28 and TRBJ2-3, is DVKVTQSSRYLVKRTGEKVFLECVQDMDHENMFWYRQDPGLGLRLIYFSYDVKMKEKGDIPEGYSVSREKKERFSLILESASTNQTSMYLCASSKQGASTDTQYFGPGTRLTVL.

The chain is built from TRBV5-5 and TRBJ1-2; maybe TRBD1 (5 bases). This CDR3 has 13 amino acids. Per germline, CDR1 SGHKS and CDR2 YYEKEE (reference sequence). Trimming took 2 bases from V and 8 from J, leaving 13 bases between them. CDR3 DNA sequence: TGTGCCAGCAGCTTCTCCAGGGAGTCGGGCTACACCTTC. It codes for CASSFSRESGYTF. Variable domain in full (rest from reference TRBV5-5 and TRBJ1-2): DAGVTQSPTHLIKTRGQQVTLRCSPISGHKSVSWYQQVLGQGPQFIFQYYEKEERGRGNFPDRFSARQFPNYSSELNVNALLLGDSALYLCASSFSRESGYTFGSGTRLTVV.

This chain connects TRBV7-8 to TRBJ1-6; D not resolved. The CDR3 runs 12 residues. CDR1 SGHVS and CDR2 FQNEAQ come from the germline V gene. Trimming left V 4 bases short and J 7 bases short, with 5 bases between. The CDR3 sequence: CASSSQNSPLHF. In DNA form, the CDR3 reads TGTGCCAGCAGCTCCCAAAATTCACCCCTCCACTTT.

Comments on this clone: Additional DNA sequences in this sample encode the identical CDR3. Here the CDR3 DNA reads TGTGCCAGCAGTGGGGTAAACACTGAAGCTTTCTTT. This codes for CASSGVNTEAFF. The chain couples TRBV6-6 to TRBJ1-1; no definite D call. The CDR3 has 12 amino acids. From germline, CDR1 is MNHNY and CDR2 SVGAGI (reference sequence). The V gene lost 5 bases and the J gene lost 2 bases, with 6 bases spanning the gap.

The chain carries TRBV4-1 and TRBJ1-2; D not resolved. In germline, CDR1 is MGHRA, CDR2 YSYEKL. This CDR3 contains 17 residues. V lost 5 bases and J lost 4, with 23 bases in between. The CDR3 is CASSLAYQNRKTYGYTF. CDR3 in DNA: TGCGCCAGCAGCTTGGCATACCAGAACCGAAAGACCTATGGCTACACCTTC.

CDR3 DNA sequence: TGTGCCAGCAGCTTATCACCCGGGAGCTCCTACGAGCAGTACTTC. Translation gives CASSLSPGSSYEQYF. J is TRBJ2-7 and V is TRBV11-2, with D possibly being TRBD2 (6 bases). The V gene's germline CDR1 is SGHAT and CDR2 FQNNGV. The V gene lost 2 bases and the J gene lost 0 bases, with 11 bases spanning the gap. The CDR3 has 15 residues. Together with reference TRBV11-2 and TRBJ2-7, the CDR3 gives the full variable domain: EAGVAQSPRYKIIEKRQSVAFWCNPISGHATLYWYQQILGQGPKLLIQFQNNGVVDDSQLPKDRFSAERLKGVDSTLKIQPAKLEDSAVYLCASSLSPGSSYEQYFGPGTRLTVT.

This clone was seen a few times. The chain joins TRBV4-1 to TRBJ1-2, with D maybe TRBD1 (5 bases). With 0 bases removed from V and 7 bases from J, the gap between germline ends came to 12 bases. The CDR3 totals 14 residues. Germline CDR1 is MGHRA and CDR2 is YSYEKL. CDR3 residues: CASSQEAREPGYTF. In DNA, the CDR3 is TGCGCCAGCAGCCAAGAAGCCAGGGAACCTGGCTACACCTTC.

J is TRBJ2-3 and V is TRBV7-9; no definite D call. Trimming removed 7 bases at V and 2 bases at J, with 10 bases between. CDR3 length equals 13 residues. Germline values: CDR1 SEHNR, CDR2 FQNEAQ (reference sequence). The DNA for the CDR3 is TGTGCCAGCACCCCATGGGACACAGATACGCAGTATTTT. Protein product: CASTPWDTDTQYF.

The genes are TRBV9 and TRBJ1-4; 7 positions match TRBD1. The CDR3 is 17 residues long. CDR1 and CDR2 from the germline V gene are SGDLS and YYNGEE. With V trimmed by 3 bases and J by 0 bases, 8 bases remained unmatched. This CDR3 reads CASSDTGQRTTNEKLFF. CDR3 in DNA: TGTGCCAGCAGCGATACGGGACAGAGGACAACTAATGAAAAACTGTTTTTT.

CDR3 residues: CASRGAEDTDTQYF. CDR3 in DNA: TGTGCCAGCAGAGGGGCAGAAGACACAGATACGCAGTATTTT. The genes are TRBV6-6 and TRBJ2-3, with a tentative D call TRBD1 (5 bases). The CDR3 is made up of 14 amino acids. V was cut by 6 bases and J by 2 bases, with 12 bases left in between. Germline V gene lookup returns CDR1 MNHNY and CDR2 SVGAGI (reference sequence).

Worth noting for this clone: At one boundary the junction diverges from the germline segment, which might be a read error. Other DNA sequences in the same sample also yield this CDR3. The chain employs TRBV13 and TRBJ2-7; D may be TRBD2 (7 bases). CDR1 and CDR2 (germline): PRHDT, FYEKMQ (reference sequence). The CDR3 has 15 residues. The CDR3 loop is CASSQKGRGHLEEYF. The CDR3 DNA reads TGCGCCAGCAGCCAAAAGGGGCGGGGGCACCTGGAGGAGTACTTC. Supplemented by reference TRBV13 and TRBJ2-7, the full variable domain reads AAGVIQSPRHLIKEKRETATLKCYPIPRHDTVYWYQQGPGQDPQFLISFYEKMQSDKGSIPDRFSAQQFSDYHSELNMSSLELGDSALYFCASSQKGRGHLEEYFGPGTRLTVT.

J is TRBJ1-6 and V is TRBV7-2; 7 bases are a match to TRBD1. The ends lost 5 bases at V and 2 bases at J; junction bases unmatched: 6. This CDR3 region has 16 residues. CDR1 and CDR2 (germline): SGHTA, FQGNSA. The chain's CDR3 is CASSPPGTAYNSPLHF. CDR3 nucleotides: TGTGCCAGCAGCCCGCCCGGGACAGCCTATAATTCACCCCTCCACTTT.

This chain uses TRBV4-2 with TRBJ1-1; TRBD1 is a possible D gene (5 bases). Per the germline V gene, CDR1 is LGHNA and CDR2 is YNFKEQ. V dropped 0 bases and J dropped 0 bases, with 8 bases sitting between them. CDR3 length equals 15 residues. The CDR3 DNA sequence: TGTGCCAGCAGCCAAGAACTGGGACTGAACACTGAAGCTTTCTTT. This sequence encodes CASSQELGLNTEAFF.

The rearrangement uses TRBV10-3 and TRBJ2-6, with D perhaps matching TRBD1 or TRBD2 (5 bases each). The CDR3 totals 15 residues. Germline assignment: CDR1 ENHRY and CDR2 SYGVKD. The V end lost 6 bases, the J end lost 0 bases, and 9 bases lay between the germline ends. The DNA of the CDR3 is TGTGCCATCAGCGGGGACCCCTCTGGGGCCAACGTCCTGACTTTC. Its translation: CAISGDPSGANVLTF.

J is TRBJ2-6 and V is TRBV28; D is undetermined. Germline lookup yields CDR1 MDHEN and CDR2 SYDVKM. V was clipped by 2 bases and J by 4 bases, with 3 bases between them. The CDR3 covers 13 residues. The CDR3 here is CASSLPGANVLTF. CDR3 coding DNA: TGTGCCAGCAGTTTACCCGGGGCCAACGTCCTGACTTTC.

Of note for this clone: The junction shows a germline mismatch at one end, possibly a read error. The rearrangement joins TRBV7-7 to TRBJ2-6; D unclear. The germline V gene encodes CDR1 SSHAT and CDR2 FNYEAQ (reference sequence). The CDR3 is 13 amino acids. This CDR3 reads CASSQGGANVLTF. DNA for the CDR3: TGTGCTAGCAGCCAAGGTGGGGCCAACGTCCTGACTTTC.

Only one count was recorded for this clone. The chain carries TRBV6-1 and TRBJ2-7; D call uncertain. CDR3 length: 13 amino acids. CDR1 is MNHNS and CDR2 is SASEGT in the germline V gene. V was shortened by 1 base and J by 0 bases, with 4 bases between the two germline ends. CDR3 amino acids: CASSEVSSYEQYF. CDR3 sequence (DNA): TGTGCCAGCAGTGAAGTCTCCTCCTACGAGCAGTACTTC.

V is TRBV7-8 and J is TRBJ1-4, with D possibly TRBD1 on 6 matching bases. The ends were cut back, 5 bases at V and 1 base at J, with 20 bases in the middle. This CDR3 has 18 residues. Germline CDR1 SGHVS, CDR2 FQNEAQ. CDR3 in DNA: TGTGCCAGCAGCCCCCGGGGGGTCAGGGGTGGAACTAATGAAAAACTGTTTTTT. Its protein product is CASSPRGVRGGTNEKLFF.